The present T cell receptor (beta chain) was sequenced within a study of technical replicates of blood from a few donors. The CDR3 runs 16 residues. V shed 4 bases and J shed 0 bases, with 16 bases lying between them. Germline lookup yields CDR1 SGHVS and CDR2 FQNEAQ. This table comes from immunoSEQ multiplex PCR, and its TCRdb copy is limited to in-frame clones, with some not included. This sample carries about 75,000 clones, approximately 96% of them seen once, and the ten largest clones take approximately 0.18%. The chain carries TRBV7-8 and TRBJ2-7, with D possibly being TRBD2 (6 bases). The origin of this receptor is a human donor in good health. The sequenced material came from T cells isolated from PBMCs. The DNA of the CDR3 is TGTGCCAGCAGCTCCAAAGGAGGCGGGAACTCCTACGAGCAGTACTTC. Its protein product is CASSSKGGGNSYEQYF.